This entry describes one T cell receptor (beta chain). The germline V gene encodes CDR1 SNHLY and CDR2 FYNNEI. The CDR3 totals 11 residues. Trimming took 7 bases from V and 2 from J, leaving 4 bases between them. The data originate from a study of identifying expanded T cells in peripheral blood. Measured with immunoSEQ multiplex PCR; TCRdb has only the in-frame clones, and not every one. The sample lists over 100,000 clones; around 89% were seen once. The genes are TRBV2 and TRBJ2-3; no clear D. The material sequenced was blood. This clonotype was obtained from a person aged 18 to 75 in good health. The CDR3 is CASTTTDTQYF. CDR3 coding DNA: TGTGCCAGCACAACCACAGATACGCAGTATTTT.